This entry lists 28 T cell receptor beta chains sequenced from one sample in a study of CD8 T cells in Susac syndrome. With random hexamers, reverse transcription was performed on about 0.45 to 1 ug of RNA. In TCRdb, the immunoSEQ multiplex PCR reads were re-called with MiXCR into one record per CDR3 protein. The sample holds tens of thousands of distinct CDR3 sequences, about 96% seen once. Sequencing used CD8+ T cells from PBMCs. The origin of the receptors is a human donor with Susac syndrome.

The table lists this clonotype with a count of one. This chain uses TRBV12-3 or TRBV12-4 with TRBJ2-1; TRBD2 matches 9 bases. The CDR3 consists of 15 residues. Losses at the gene ends were 5 bases for V and 7 bases for J; bases not matched to a gene: 9. The CDR3 spells CASSPRSGGRNEQFF. DNA for the CDR3: TGTGCCAGCAGTCCCCGGAGCGGGGGGCGGAATGAGCAGTTCTTC.

The V and J genes are TRBV5-6 and TRBJ2-5; no reliable D call. Trimming left V 3 bases short and J 2 bases short, with 8 bases between. CDR3 length: 13 amino acids. Germline V lookup: CDR1 SGHDT, CDR2 YYEEEE. CDR3: CASSWLGQETQYF. In DNA form, the CDR3 reads TGTGCCAGCAGCTGGTTGGGGCAAGAGACCCAGTACTTC.

The V call is TRBV12-3 or TRBV12-4, the J call TRBJ1-2, with D possibly TRBD1 on 6 matching bases. V was shortened by 7 bases and J by 4 bases, with 10 bases between the two germline ends. CDR3 length: 12 residues. CDR3 in amino acids: CASKRGSYGYTF. Written as DNA, the CDR3 is TGTGCCAGCAAAAGGGGGAGCTATGGCTACACCTTC.

The rearrangement uses TRBV30 and TRBJ1-2; 11 bases are shared with TRBD1. The CDR3 loop spans 12 amino acids. Trimming took 3 bases from V and 12 from J; bases not matched to a gene: 6. The germline gives CDR1 GTSNPN, CDR2 SVGIG (reference sequence). The CDR3 DNA sequence: TGTGCCTGGAGCGACGGGACAGGGGGAAACACCTTC. This codes for CAWSDGTGGNTF.

This chain uses TRBV5-4 with TRBJ1-2; D unresolved. V was trimmed by 4 bases and J by 1 base, leaving 17 bases between them. CDR3 length: 16 residues. CDR1 and CDR2 from the germline V gene are SGHNT and YYREEE (reference sequence). The CDR3 coding sequence is TGTGCCAGCAGCCCCGAAGGGCTTGCACTTAACTATGGCTACACCTTC. Translating gives CASSPEGLALNYGYTF.

The chain carries TRBV3-1 and TRBJ2-5; 9 nucleotides line up with TRBD1. CDR3 length: 15 residues. CDR1 LGHDT and CDR2 YNNKEL come from the germline V gene (reference sequence). V shed 3 bases and J 5 bases; nucleotides not matched to a gene: 7. The chain's CDR3 is CASSQGTGPEETQYF. The CDR3 nucleotides are TGTGCCAGCAGCCAGGGGACAGGGCCTGAGGAGACCCAGTACTTC.

The V and J genes are TRBV29-1 and TRBJ2-7, with 10 bases lining up with TRBD1. This CDR3 comprises 14 residues. Germline CDR1 reads SQVTM; CDR2 reads ANQGSEA. With V trimmed by 5 bases and J by 3 bases, 7 bases remained unmatched. The CDR3 region has the DNA TGCAGCGTTCTAACCGGGACAGGGGACTACGAGCAGTACTTC. Translation: CSVLTGTGDYEQYF.

This rearrangement joins TRBV6-5 to TRBJ1-2, with TRBD1 matching over 9 bases. CDR3 length equals 15 residues. CDR1 is MNHEY, CDR2 SVGAGI, per germline. With 5 bases clipped from V and 4 bases from J, the junction kept 8 bases outside the gene matches. CDR3 loop: CASSAPGQGLYGYTF. In DNA, the CDR3 is TGTGCCAGCAGTGCGCCGGGACAGGGCCTCTATGGCTACACCTTC.

This clonotype was observed a handful of times. The chain joins TRBV7-3 to TRBJ2-3; D remains ambiguous. Germline V lookup: CDR1 SGHTA, CDR2 FQGTGA. Trimming stripped 2 bases from V and 6 bases from J, with 6 bases between. The CDR3 has 12 amino acids. CDR3 loop: CASSLHQDTQYF. The CDR3 coding sequence is TGTGCCAGCAGCTTACACCAGGATACGCAGTATTTT.

The chain is built from TRBV27 and TRBJ1-5, with TRBD1 matching over 11 bases. Germline loops: CDR1 MNHEY, CDR2 SMNVEV (reference sequence). The CDR3 covers 15 residues. The V and J ends lost 6 bases and 6 bases, in that order; junction bases with no gene match: 7. The CDR3 DNA reads TGTGCCAGCAGCTTAGGGACAGGGGGGACTCAGCCCCAGCATTTT. Amino acid sequence: CASSLGTGGTQPQHF.

The CDR3 sequence is CATSDPGASHEQFF. CDR3 nucleotide sequence: TGTGCCACCAGTGATCCGGGGGCTAGCCATGAGCAGTTCTTC. This sequence joins TRBV24-1 and TRBJ2-1; D is possibly TRBD1 or TRBD2 (6 bases each). This CDR3 has 14 residues. CDR1 and CDR2 (germline): KGHDR, SFDVKD. Trimming left V 3 bases short and J 8 bases short, with 13 bases between.

The chain links TRBV5-4 to TRBJ2-3; perhaps D is TRBD1 or TRBD2 (5 bases each). Per the germline V gene, CDR1 is SGHNT and CDR2 is YYREEE (reference sequence). The CDR3 has 15 residues. V lost 4 bases and J lost 2, with 14 bases in between. CDR3 DNA: TGTGCCAGCAGCGACAACGGGGCCAACACAGATACGCAGTATTTT. Protein: CASSDNGANTDTQYF.

The CDR3 sequence is CASSLGTVNSPLHF. The CDR3 DNA sequence: TGTGCCAGCAGCTTAGGGACAGTCAATTCACCCCTCCACTTT. The V gene is TRBV7-9, the J gene TRBJ1-6, with a possible D match to TRBD1 (6 bases). The CDR3 covers 14 residues. V gave up 1 base and J gave up 7 bases, with 8 bases separating them. CDR1 is SEHNR and CDR2 is FQNEAQ in the germline V gene (reference sequence).

This sequence joins TRBV20-1 and TRBJ2-7; D possibly corresponds to TRBD2 (6 bases). CDR1 is DFQATT, CDR2 SNEGSKA, per germline (reference sequence). Trimming cost V 4 bases and J 0 bases, with 22 bases left between them. The CDR3 covers 17 residues. CDR3 nucleotide sequence: TGCAGTGCTAATGGTCCGGGACTCCAAACAAACTCCTACGAGCAGTACTTC. Translating it yields CSANGPGLQTNSYEQYF.

The chain carries TRBV11-3 and TRBJ2-5; D perhaps matches TRBD2 (5 bases). CDR3 size: 14 residues. V shed 3 bases and J shed 0 bases, with 8 bases lying between them. Germline values: CDR1 SGHNT, CDR2 YENEEA. CDR3 in amino acids: CASSFRGYQETQYF. In DNA, the CDR3 is TGTGCCAGCAGCTTCAGAGGGTACCAAGAGACCCAGTACTTC. The full variable domain, with the rest looked up from reference TRBV11-3 and TRBJ2-5, is EAGVVQSPRYKIIEKKQPVAFWCNPISGHNTLYWYLQNLGQGPELLIRYENEEAVDDSQLPKDRFSAERLKGVDSTLKIQPAELGDSAVYLCASSFRGYQETQYFGPGTRLLVL.

This clonotype is classed as medium-sized (0.01 to 0.1%). The rearrangement links TRBV11-2 to TRBJ1-2, with TRBD1 as a possible D gene (6 bases). Trimming took off 4 bases at V and 5 bases at J, with 8 bases between the two ends. The CDR3 runs 12 residues. Per the germline V gene, CDR1 is SGHAT and CDR2 is FQNNGV. The CDR3, as DNA: TGTGCCAGCAGCTGGACAGATTATGGCTACACCTTC. It specifies CASSWTDYGYTF.

The rearrangement joins TRBV20-1 to TRBJ2-5; D remains unclear. The CDR3 contains 14 residues. CDR1 and CDR2 from the germline V gene are DFQATT and SNEGSKA (reference sequence). Trimming removed 5 bases from V and 2 bases from J, with 15 bases in between. This chain's CDR3 is CSAGAGNLQETQYF. The CDR3 bases are TGCAGTGCTGGAGCAGGAAATCTTCAAGAGACCCAGTACTTC.

J is TRBJ2-6 and V is TRBV15; maybe TRBD1 (6 bases). The CDR3 has 18 amino acids. Germline lookup yields CDR1 LNHNV and CDR2 YYDKDF (reference sequence). Trimming cost V 0 bases and J 4 bases, with 16 bases left between them. CDR3 loop: CATSRDGGEWTGANVLTF. The CDR3 DNA follows: TGTGCCACCAGCAGAGATGGGGGCGAGTGGACAGGGGCCAACGTCCTGACTTTC.

This CDR3 is CSARDGQGLNTEAFF. The CDR3 nucleotides read TGCAGTGCTAGAGACGGACAGGGATTGAACACTGAAGCTTTCTTT. The V gene is TRBV20-1, the J gene TRBJ1-1; 8 nucleotides match TRBD1. The CDR3 is made up of 15 amino acids. Per germline, CDR1 DFQATT and CDR2 SNEGSKA (reference sequence). Unmatched junction bases numbered 3, after V lost 0 bases and J lost 0 bases.

The chain links TRBV6-5 to TRBJ1-2, with D possibly TRBD1 on 5 matching bases. This CDR3 spans 15 amino acids. V gave up 7 bases and J gave up 6 bases, with 21 bases separating them. Germline V gene lookup returns CDR1 MNHEY and CDR2 SVGAGI. The CDR3, as DNA: TGTGCCAGCACCCTCACGAACGGGGGGATCAATGGCTACACCTTC. Residues: CASTLTNGGINGYTF.

The chain uses TRBV30 and TRBJ1-2; possibly TRBD1 for D (5 bases). The V gene lost 0 bases and the J gene lost 7 bases, with 9 bases spanning the gap. Germline V gene lookup returns CDR1 GTSNPN and CDR2 SVGIG (reference sequence). CDR3 length: 12 residues. The CDR3: CAWSVAGLGYTF. The CDR3 DNA sequence: TGTGCCTGGAGTGTGGCGGGGCTTGGCTACACCTTC.

The J gene is TRBJ1-2, the V gene TRBV7-2, with D perhaps TRBD1 (6 bases). V lost 2 bases, J lost 4 bases, and 11 bases lay in between. The germline V gene encodes CDR1 SGHTA and CDR2 FQGNSA. The CDR3 totals 14 residues. CDR3 in amino acids: CASSLRDTSYGYTF. The CDR3 DNA reads as TGTGCCAGCAGCTTAAGGGACACTAGCTATGGCTACACCTTC.

The CDR3 nucleotides read TGTGCCAGCAGCTTGGGACAGCAAGAGATAAACCAGTACTTC. It codes for CASSLGQQEINQYF. The J gene is TRBJ2-5, the V gene TRBV13; 7 bases map to TRBD1. The V segment lost 3 bases and the J segment 10 bases; nucleotides outside the gene matches: 11. CDR1 PRHDT and CDR2 FYEKMQ come from the germline V gene (reference sequence). This CDR3 spans 14 amino acids.

The chain uses TRBV5-6 and TRBJ1-2, with 7 bases matching TRBD1. With 3 bases clipped from V and 5 bases from J, the junction kept 7 bases outside the gene matches. Germline-derived CDR1 and CDR2 are SGHDT and YYEEEE. The CDR3 covers 14 residues. CDR3 DNA sequence: TGTGCCAGCAGCTCTCGGACAGGTTCATATGGCTACACCTTC. This sequence encodes CASSSRTGSYGYTF. The variable domain in full, with the rest retrieved from reference TRBV5-6 and TRBJ1-2, is DAGVTQSPTHLIKTRGQQVTLRCSPKSGHDTVSWYQQALGQGPQFIFQYYEEEERQRGNFPDRFSGHQFPNYSSELNVNALLLGDSALYLCASSSRTGSYGYTFGSGTRLTVV.

This rearrangement joins TRBV2 to TRBJ2-7; TRBD1 aligns across 9 bases. Per germline, CDR1 SNHLY and CDR2 FYNNEI. V was clipped by 3 bases and J by 4 bases; unmatched bases: 7. CDR3 length: 15 residues. The CDR3 reads CASSDTGTGLYEQYF. CDR3 DNA sequence: TGTGCCAGCAGTGATACCGGGACAGGGTTGTACGAGCAGTACTTC.

This clonotype was found once. The gene calls are TRBV24-1 and TRBJ2-5; possible D gene TRBD1, 6 bases. The V gene lost 3 bases and the J gene lost 0 bases, with 10 bases spanning the gap. The CDR3 is 15 residues long. Germline CDR1 and CDR2: KGHDR and SFDVKD. The CDR3 DNA is TGTGCCACCAGTGATACGGGACATAACCAAGAGACCCAGTACTTC. Residues: CATSDTGHNQETQYF.

The chain employs TRBV6-5 and TRBJ1-1; D possibly corresponds to TRBD1 (6 bases). Trimming left V 4 bases short and J 4 bases short, with 19 bases between. CDR3 size: 16 residues. Germline CDR1 and CDR2: MNHEY and SVGAGI. This chain's CDR3 is CASSWFRGPPLTEAFF. CDR3 in DNA: TGTGCCAGCAGTTGGTTCCGGGGGCCGCCCCTCACTGAAGCTTTCTTT.

The V call is TRBV6-1, the J call TRBJ2-3; D is unclear. The length of the CDR3 is 12 residues. CDR1 and CDR2 (germline): MNHNS, SASEGT. V was clipped by 2 bases and J by 8 bases, with 8 bases between them. The CDR3 loop is CASSEPVTTQYF. The CDR3 nucleotides are TGTGCCAGCAGTGAACCAGTAACTACGCAGTATTTT.